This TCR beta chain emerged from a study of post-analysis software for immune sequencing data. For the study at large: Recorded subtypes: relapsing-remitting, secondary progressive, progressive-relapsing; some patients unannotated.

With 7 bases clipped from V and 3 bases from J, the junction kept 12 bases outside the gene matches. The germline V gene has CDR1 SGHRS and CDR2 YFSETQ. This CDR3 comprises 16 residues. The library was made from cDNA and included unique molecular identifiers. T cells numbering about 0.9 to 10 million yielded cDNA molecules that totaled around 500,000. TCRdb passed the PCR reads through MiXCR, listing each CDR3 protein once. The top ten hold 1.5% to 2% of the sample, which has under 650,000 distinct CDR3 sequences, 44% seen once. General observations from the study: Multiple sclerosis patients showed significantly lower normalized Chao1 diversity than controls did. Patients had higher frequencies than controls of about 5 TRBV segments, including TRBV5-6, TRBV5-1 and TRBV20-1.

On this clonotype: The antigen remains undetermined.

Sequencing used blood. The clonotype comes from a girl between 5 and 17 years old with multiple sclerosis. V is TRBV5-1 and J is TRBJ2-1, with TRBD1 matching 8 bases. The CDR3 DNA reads TGCGCCAGCCGGTTGATCGGGACAGGAGGCTACAATGAGCAGTTCTTC. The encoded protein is CASRLIGTGGYNEQFF.